A single TCR beta chain is shown here with its context. Its antigen target is currently unknown. Per-base quality was not reported, and no clone a single base away is much larger than it. TCR beta CDR3 regions were amplified by multiplex PCR with the immunoSEQ immune profiling system according to the manufacturer's instructions. An Illumina NextSeq system was used to carry out the sequencing. The study's own analysis went as follows. Sequence data were processed on the immunoSEQ Analyzer platform, and clonality was calculated as the square root of Simpson's index of productive rearrangements. Similarity in V and J usage was quantified by Jensen-Shannon distance, and CDR3 generation probabilities were calculated with OLGA. The researchers looked up shared CDR3 sequences in the immuneACCESS database (August 2020) and in VDJdb (December 2020). TCRdb obtained this table from immuneACCESS and retained in-frame rearrangements with V and J assigned. These tables miss some clones; where compared with another copy, unresolved V genes account for less than half of the shortfall, and the remainder is unexplained. V and J calls plus clone size are reproduced from that table; the DNA served to infer D and trimming. In all, the sample holds tens of thousands of clones, and 75% to 90% of those were seen once. Around 1.7% of the sample rests with the top ten.

The twin pairs came from the European Cystic Fibrosis Twin and Sibling Study Cohort, a cohort that recruited patients from 150 to 200 CF clinics across 14 European countries. Both zygosity and CFTR genotype were checked in-house, and zygosity was tested with multiplex PCR across nine short tandem repeat loci. Peripheral blood was sampled from each twin, and clinical parameters were recorded on the day of blood sampling. Genomic DNA was isolated from peripheral blood cells with phenol/chloroform and kept in TE buffer at 4 degrees C. These data originate in a study of monozygotic twins with cystic fibrosis (dated by TCRdb to 2020 to 2023). Regarding the study in general: Barcoded libraries were made from 2.5 to 3 micrograms of fragmented DNA using approximately 15 PCR cycles. The study compared TCR beta repertoires within and between 16 monozygotic twin pairs with cystic fibrosis to assess genetic influence on V and J gene usage. The cohort comprised ten female and six male twin pairs aged roughly 2.0 to 40 years, median roughly 9.9 years, mostly children and adolescents. On the day blood was drawn, the twins' weight-for-height and FEVPerc (FEV1 disease centile) were ranked against those of the 1,000 or so cohort participants. Data for three of the twin pairs had been reported previously in another context. Points the paper makes about the study in general: No association turned up between shared CDR3 numbers and age, concordance or disease severity, and the cohort was small. In 13 of 16 pairs, V gene usage most closely resembled the co-twin's, and the same held for J usage in 8 of 16 pairs, a pattern suggesting genetic constraints. Simpson clonality was generally low (median around 0.0094), suggesting a naive-dominated repertoire, with higher clonality in the most severely affected patients. Sharing of nucleotide-identical clonotypes was significantly greater within monozygotic CF twin pairs than between unrelated CF individuals (P = 0.000026, Mann-Whitney).

The CDR3 measures 15 amino acids from cysteine to phenylalanine. This entry keeps only the CDR3 DNA: 45 bases, framed from base 1. The germline V gene sets CDR1 to SGHTA and CDR2 to FQGNSA. V is pared back by 0 bases and J by 0 bases, with 9 bases lying between the germline termini. This receptor was taken from a girl aged 2 to 9 with cystic fibrosis. Source material: blood. The chain is encoded by TRBV7-2 joined to TRBJ2-7; the D segment is perhaps TRBD1 or TRBD2, each sharing 5 matched bases. CDR3 reads: CASSLAVGDSYEQYF. The sequenced DNA is TGTGCCAGCAGCTTAGCGGTGGGGGACTCCTACGAGCAGTACTTC.